This T cell receptor (beta chain) was sequenced for a study of T-cell reconstitution after alpha-beta-depleted transplantation in children. The V end was cut by 5 bases, the J end by 3 bases, with 17 bases between. CDR1 and CDR2 (germline): SGHTA, FQGNSA. The CDR3 contains 15 residues. This clonotype was seen a handful of times. Preparation of the TCRbeta library used unique molecular identifiers. TCRdb called the PCR reads again in MiXCR, with one record for every CDR3 protein. The table shows some 220,000 distinct CDR3 sequences, with roughly a tenth occurring only once. This sample comprised PBMCs from the stem cell graft donor, obtained from the stem cell graft. This sequence joins TRBV7-2 and TRBJ2-7; D remains unclear. The sequence derives from a human donor who donated a stem cell graft to a child with acute lymphoblastic leukemia. The CDR3 loop reads CASSRGGTTNYEQYF. CDR3 DNA: TGTGCCAGCAGCAGAGGTGGTACAACCAACTACGAGCAGTACTTC.